A single sample is the source of the 21 T cell receptor beta chains below, sequenced in a study of shared clonotypes between healthy human individuals. Data came from immunoSEQ multiplex PCR; TCRdb stores just in-frame clones and leaves some out. The table has over 400,000 clones, approximately 94% seen once; the top ten hold 0.055% to 0.075%. Specimen: naive CD4+ T cells sorted from blood. The subset was: CD45RA+ positively selected. These receptor sequences come from a young woman in good health.

This chain joins TRBV27 and TRBJ2-3; possible D gene TRBD2, 5 bases. Germline assignment: CDR1 MNHEY and CDR2 SMNVEV (reference sequence). This CDR3 is built from 12 residues. Trimming left V 6 bases short and J 5 bases short, with 9 bases between. The CDR3 here is CASRERRDTQYF. The CDR3 DNA is TGTGCCAGCAGGGAGCGGCGAGATACGCAGTATTTT.

The chain recombines TRBV19 with TRBJ1-6; D unclear. Germline CDR1 reads LNHDA; CDR2 reads SQIVND (reference sequence). This CDR3 region has 11 residues. V was trimmed by 4 bases and J by 7 bases, leaving 2 bases between them. This chain's CDR3 is CASSKNSPLHF. The CDR3 DNA sequence: TGTGCCAGTAGTAAGAATTCACCCCTCCACTTT. The full variable domain, in which reference TRBV19 and TRBJ1-6 provide the parts outside the CDR3, is DGGITQSPKYLFRKEGQNVTLSCEQNLNHDAMYWYRQDPGQGLRLIYYSQIVNDFQKGDIAEGYSVSREKKESFPLTVTSAQKNPTAFYLCASSKNSPLHFGNGTRLTVT.

The chain uses TRBV19 and TRBJ2-7, with D perhaps TRBD1 (6 bases). V lost 4 bases and J lost 2, with 27 bases in between. The V gene's germline CDR1 is LNHDA and CDR2 SQIVND (reference sequence). The CDR3 sequence is 19 residues long. The DNA of the CDR3 is TGTGCCAGTAGTAAAAAACGCTCCCTCCAGGGGAATCTCCCCTACGAGCAGTACTTC. It yields the protein CASSKKRSLQGNLPYEQYF.

V gene TRBV7-9 combines with J gene TRBJ1-1, with a tentative D call TRBD1 (6 bases). The ends were cut back, 5 bases at V and 4 bases at J, with 14 bases in the middle. The CDR3 runs to 14 residues. Germline V gene data show CDR1 as SEHNR and CDR2 as FQNEAQ (reference sequence). The chain's CDR3 is CASSRTRGGTEAFF. DNA of the CDR3: TGTGCCAGCAGCAGAACCAGAGGGGGCACTGAAGCTTTCTTT.

The chain has TRBV18 and TRBJ2-1; D is ambiguous. V was trimmed by 3 bases and J by 5 bases, leaving 8 bases between them. The CDR3 length is 13 residues. Germline CDR1 is KGHSH and CDR2 is LQKENI. In DNA, the CDR3 is TGTGCCAGCTCACCGGTGGCCGACAATGAGCAGTTCTTC. Translation: CASSPVADNEQFF.

The genes are TRBV19 and TRBJ1-1, with TRBD1 matching 8 bases. The CDR3 loop spans 15 amino acids. Germline V gene lookup returns CDR1 LNHDA and CDR2 SQIVND (reference sequence). V was clipped by 3 bases and J by 0 bases; unmatched bases: 3. The DNA for the CDR3 is TGTGCCAGTAGTATGCAGGGGGCATTGAACACTGAAGCTTTCTTT. Protein: CASSMQGALNTEAFF. Drawing the rest from reference TRBV19 and TRBJ1-1, the complete variable domain is DGGITQSPKYLFRKEGQNVTLSCEQNLNHDAMYWYRQDPGQGLRLIYYSQIVNDFQKGDIAEGYSVSREKKESFPLTVTSAQKNPTAFYLCASSMQGALNTEAFFGQGTRLTVV.

The chain has TRBV2 and TRBJ1-1; D not resolved. The CDR3 sequence is 13 residues long. The germline V gene has CDR1 SNHLY and CDR2 FYNNEI. V was clipped by 4 bases and J by 2 bases, with 8 bases between them. Here the CDR3 reads CASSVDTNTEAFF. The DNA of the CDR3 is TGTGCCAGCAGTGTCGACACAAACACTGAAGCTTTCTTT.

The chain carries TRBV6-5 and TRBJ2-7; D not resolved. This CDR3 contains 16 residues. The germline CDR1 and CDR2 sequences are MNHEY and SVGAGI. The ends were cut back, 0 bases at V and 3 bases at J, with 15 bases in the middle. The CDR3 bases are TGTGCCAGCAGTTACTCTTATCGAGGACGCCACTACGAGCAGTACTTC. Its translation is CASSYSYRGRHYEQYF.

The genes are TRBV7-7 and TRBJ2-7, with 7 bases identical to TRBD1. The J segment lost 2 bases and the V segment lost 5 bases, leaving 6 bases of the junction unmatched. CDR1 is SSHAT, CDR2 FNYEAQ, per germline (reference sequence). CDR3 size: 14 residues. The CDR3 nucleotides are TGTGCCAGCAGCGCCGGGACAGACCCCTACGAGCAGTACTTC. Protein: CASSAGTDPYEQYF.

The rearrangement joins TRBV6-1 to TRBJ2-7; 13 nucleotides match TRBD2. V was clipped by 4 bases and J by 6 bases; unmatched bases: 3. Germline V CDR1 and CDR2: MNHNS, SASEGT. The CDR3 runs 14 residues. CDR3 sequence reads: CASSVGLAGAEQYF. CDR3 in DNA: TGTGCCAGCAGTGTCGGACTAGCGGGAGCCGAGCAGTACTTC.

The CDR3 bases are TGTGCCAGCAGTTTGTCGCGGGTGACCTACAATGAGCAGTTCTTC. Translation gives CASSLSRVTYNEQFF. The genes are TRBV28 and TRBJ2-1; weak D call: TRBD2 (5 bases). The CDR3 runs 15 residues. In germline, CDR1 is MDHEN, CDR2 SYDVKM. V lost 3 bases, J lost 2 bases, and 11 bases lay in between.

V usage is TRBV19 and J usage is TRBJ1-2, with D possibly TRBD1 on 6 matching bases. V dropped 2 bases and J dropped 7 bases, with 11 bases sitting between them. This CDR3 comprises 13 residues. The germline gives CDR1 LNHDA, CDR2 SQIVND (reference sequence). The CDR3 bases are TGTGCCAGTAGTATAAATGGGGGGCCTGGCTACACCTTC. Protein sequence: CASSINGGPGYTF.

The DNA for the CDR3 is TGTGCCACCAGCAGACAGCTCCCAGCGCCAGATACGCAGTATTTT. This encodes CATSRQLPAPDTQYF. The rearrangement uses TRBV15 and TRBJ2-3; D not certain. The CDR3 is 15 residues long. Trimming took 2 bases from V and 4 from J, leaving 13 bases between them. CDR1 is LNHNV and CDR2 is YYDKDF in the germline V gene (reference sequence).

The chain employs TRBV7-6 and TRBJ2-7; D is ambiguous. The CDR3 is 13 residues long. CDR1 and CDR2 (germline): SGHVS, FNYEAQ. Between the trimmed V and J ends, which lost 4 bases and 0 bases, there was a span of 7 bases. In nucleotides, the CDR3 is TGTGCCAGCAGCTCCTCCCTCTCCTACGAGCAGTACTTC. Encoded protein: CASSSSLSYEQYF.

The chain joins TRBV11-1 to TRBJ2-1, with D unresolved. V dropped 5 bases and J dropped 4 bases, with 12 bases sitting between them. Germline loops: CDR1 SGHAT, CDR2 FQDESV (reference sequence). This CDR3 is 14 amino acids long. DNA for the CDR3: TGTGCCAGCAGCCGTGCCCTAGAATACAATGAGCAGTTCTTC. It yields the protein CASSRALEYNEQFF.

This clone showed up just once. This sequence joins TRBV28 and TRBJ2-1, with D possibly matching TRBD2 (5 bases). Per germline, CDR1 MDHEN and CDR2 SYDVKM. V dropped 3 bases and J dropped 10 bases, with 16 bases sitting between them. This CDR3 region has 14 residues. CDR3 DNA sequence: TGTGCCAGCAGTTTGCCAGGCCCCTCGGGGGAGCAGTTCTTC. This codes for CASSLPGPSGEQFF.

About this clone itself: Because the CDR3's place on the DNA is in doubt, the DNA is left out and the CDR3 is given as listed by TCRdb. The rearrangement joins TRBV5-8 to TRBJ2-2; TRBD2, the table's D call, lacks a check against the DNA. Germline CDR1 reads SGHTS; CDR2 reads YDEGEE. Both ends counted, the CDR3 spans 14 residues. CDR3 protein: CASTPGLRAGELFF.

About this clone: One end of the junction does not line up with germline, which may come from a read error. The chain uses TRBV28 and TRBJ1-1; 8 bases are a match to TRBD1. This CDR3 spans 12 amino acids. In germline, CDR1 is MDHEN, CDR2 SYDVKM. In nucleotides, the CDR3 is TGTGCCAGCAGTTCCTACGCCCCGGACAGGGCCTTT. As protein: CASSSYAPDRAF.

The gene calls are TRBV7-9 and TRBJ2-7; D could derive from TRBD1 or TRBD2 (5 bases each). V was cut by 3 bases and J by 4 bases, with 13 bases left in between. Germline CDR1 SEHNR, CDR2 FQNEAQ (reference sequence). This CDR3 has 14 residues. CDR3 sequence: CASSFAGGPYEQYF. In DNA, the CDR3 is TGTGCCAGCAGCTTCGCTGGGGGTCCTTACGAGCAGTACTTC.

This clone appeared a single time. The V call is TRBV28, the J call TRBJ2-3; 7 bases are a match to TRBD1. The germline V gene has CDR1 MDHEN and CDR2 SYDVKM. V lost 7 bases and J lost 2; bases outside the gene matches: 3. The CDR3 runs to 13 residues. This CDR3 reads CASNEGATDTQYF. The CDR3 DNA reads as TGTGCCAGCAACGAGGGGGCCACAGATACGCAGTATTTT.

The chain couples TRBV7-2 to TRBJ2-3; the match to TRBD2 covers 7 bases. The junction had 6 bases not matched to a gene; V was cut back by 2 bases and J by 1 base. Germline values: CDR1 SGHTA, CDR2 FQGNSA. CDR3 size: 16 residues. Written as DNA, the CDR3 is TGTGCCAGCAGCTTATCAGCGGGGACGGGCACAGATACGCAGTATTTT. Protein: CASSLSAGTGTDTQYF.